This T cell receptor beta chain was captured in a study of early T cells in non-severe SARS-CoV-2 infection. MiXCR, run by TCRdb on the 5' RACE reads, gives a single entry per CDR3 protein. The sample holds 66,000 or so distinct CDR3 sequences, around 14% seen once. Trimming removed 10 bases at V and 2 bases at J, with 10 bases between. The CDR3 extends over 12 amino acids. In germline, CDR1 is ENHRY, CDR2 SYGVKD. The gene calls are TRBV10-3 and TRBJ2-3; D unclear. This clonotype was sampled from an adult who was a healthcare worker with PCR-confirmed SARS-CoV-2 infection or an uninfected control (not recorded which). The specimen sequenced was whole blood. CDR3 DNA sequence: TGTGCCACCCAAGGGCCCACAGATACGCAGTATTTT. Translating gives CATQGPTDTQYF.